Detailed here is one T cell receptor (beta chain). As yet, its antigen is unknown. These data are taken from a study of T-cell memory formation after mild COVID-19. In the study overall: Largely, the TCR clusters proved donor specific. Study-wide findings and caveats: Several responding clones turned up in pre-infection memory, indicating that cross-reactive memory may have taken part.

Deletions cut 2 bases from V and 2 bases from J, with 15 bases between. The CDR3 sequence is 16 residues long. Germline assignment: CDR1 LGHDT and CDR2 YNNKEL (reference sequence). 5'RACE, which relied on constant-segment primers, yielded TCR alpha and TCR beta cDNA libraries carrying sample barcodes and UMIs. TCRdb used MiXCR to reprocess the 5' RACE reads, holding one entry per CDR3 protein. The sample lists over 120,000 distinct CDR3 sequences, under 30% occurring once. This TCR derives from an adult woman who had mild COVID-19 (a few samples of this study predate the infection). Cell type and time point are not known. The source material was PBMCs or a T cell subset sorted from them (not recorded which). The chain combines TRBV3-1 with TRBJ2-5; D possibly uses TRBD1 or TRBD2 (5 bases each). The CDR3 coding sequence is TGTGCCAGCAGCCAATTCTCTCCGGGACGGCAAGAGACCCAGTACTTC. Translation: CASSQFSPGRQETQYF.